This T cell receptor (beta chain) originates from a study of T-cell reconstitution after alpha-beta-depleted transplantation in children. A TCRbeta library incorporating unique molecular identifiers was prepared. MiXCR, applied by TCRdb to the PCR reads, yields one record per CDR3 protein. The sample yields 450,000 to 500,000 distinct CDR3 sequences, around an eighth seen once. Trimming removed 5 bases from V and 3 bases from J, with 17 bases in between. CDR1 is KGHSH and CDR2 is LQKENI in the germline V gene. The CDR3 has 15 residues. The sequenced sample was PBMCs from the stem cell graft donor, obtained from the stem cell graft. This TCR derives from a human donor who donated a stem cell graft to a child with combined immunodeficiency. The J gene is TRBJ2-7, the V gene TRBV18; TRBD1 is a possible D gene (5 bases). The CDR3: CASSSARERGYEQYF. CDR3 nucleotide sequence: TGTGCCAGCTCATCGGCGAGAGAAAGGGGCTACGAGCAGTACTTC. Variable domain in full (rest from reference TRBV18 and TRBJ2-7): NAGVMQNPRHLVRRRGQEARLRCSPMKGHSHVYWYRQLPEEGLKFMVYLQKENIIDESGMPKERFSAEFPKEGPSILRIQQVVRGDSAAYFCASSSARERGYEQYFGPGTRLTVT.